Listed here is a single T cell receptor beta chain. Its antigen is not identified. Specified time point: recipient sample about 28 days before transplant, after cytoreduction. Clones were read by immunoSEQ multiplex PCR, and TCRdb kept only the in-frame ones, dropping some. The sample contains over 15,000 clones, roughly 77% of which appear only once. V gave up 3 bases and J gave up 3 bases, with 9 bases separating them. This CDR3 has 13 amino acids. Germline values: CDR1 MDHEN, CDR2 SYDVKM. The data were taken from a study of T cell clonotyping in hematopoietic cell transplantation. Study background: Recipient samples before transplant were obtained post-cytoreduction.

Broader study findings: At the given depth, recipient repertoires were over 97% de novo clonotypes. CD4 and CD8 repertoire contributions could not be separated without sorting. Graft donor and pretransplant recipient Inverse Simpson Index values predicted broader posttransplant TCR diversity.

Sequenced here: peripheral blood mononuclear cells, sampled before stem cell transplant. The clonotype comes from a man in his fifties or sixties with acute myeloid leukemia. Some clones in this sample may be carry-over from other donors' samples. The chain links TRBV28 to TRBJ2-7; D may be TRBD1 (5 bases). The chain's CDR3 is CASSFGQYYEQYF. The CDR3 DNA reads as TGTGCCAGCAGTTTTGGACAATACTACGAGCAGTACTTC.